Given below is one TCR beta chain in context. This clone has a single count. What antigen it recognizes has not been identified. No per-base quality is available; no much larger clone lies one base away. V loses 6 bases at its end and J loses 3 bases; junction bases beyond the gene matches: 8. CDR1 SNHLY and CDR2 FYNNEI were looked up in the germline V gene. The CDR3 spans 14 residues, from the cysteine through the phenylalanine. Of all the DNA, just the CDR3 is kept, 42 bases in frame from base 1. Sample time point, as interpreted from the label and publication: about 28 days (+/-7) after the second vaccine dose. AZD1222 recipients given second doses at about 4 weeks or at about 12 weeks were pooled, since spike-specific TCR depth and breadth were not found to differ between the two schedules. Vaccinee samples were obtained from the UK trials COV001 and COV002, which included a single-blind randomized controlled phase 2/3 trial of AZD1222 (ChAdOx1 nCoV-19) in healthy adults. Trial participant PBMC samples were collected at day 0 and day 28 after the second dose for TCRbeta chain sequencing.

The data stem from a study of T cell responses to AZD1222 COVID-19 vaccine (dated by TCRdb to 2020 to 2023). Looking at the study overall: A total of approximately 230 trial participants underwent TCR sequencing, of whom approximately 210 received two doses of AZD1222 and some 26 received two doses of the MenACWY control vaccine. Trial participants were enrolled by age into subgroups of 18-55, 56-69 and 70-plus years, and about 150, 27 and 61 TCR-sequenced participants, respectively, were included in these subgroups. Broad study findings and their caveats: Epitopes outside the regions mutated in the B.1.351 and B.1.1.7 variants were reportedly recognized by nearly half of the unique spike-specific TCRs. Most participants were white British and females outnumbered males, and the authors suggested that clonal diversity may have been underestimated. After two AZD1222 doses, both the breadth and the depth of spike-specific TCRs were significantly higher than at day 0 and than in MenACWY recipients. No day 14 peak-response samples were available, so repertoires were characterized only after the peak T cell response. In the small 56-69-year group, the increase in depth fell short of significance, most likely because of low power. CD4 TCRs associated with the vaccine covered the entire spike protein, and the dominant responses were in regions 160-218 and 743-854. Conclusions about previously exposed vaccinees are limited because only six or seven AZD1222 recipients were SARS-CoV-2 seropositive at baseline.

The CDR3 regions of human TCRbeta chains were analyzed by immunosequencing. In the authors' own workflow: TCRs in the repertoires were matched against a reference library of SARS-CoV-2-specific TCRs that had been generated with the MIRA antigen-specificity platform. Breadth was defined as the fraction of unique TCRs that were SARS-CoV-2-associated. Depth was defined as the fraction of total T cells that were SARS-CoV-2-associated. Using the MIRA data, each spike-specific TCR was mapped to the spike region that the TCR reacts to and placed in a CD4 or CD8 class. Log10-transformed breadth and depth values were compared by one-way ANOVA with Sidak's multiple comparisons tests. What TCRdb holds here is the immuneACCESS table cut down to in-frame rearrangements. Part of the clones is not present; checked against another copy, under half of the missing clones reflect an unresolved V gene, and the others are unexplained. That table is the source of V, J and clone size, and D and trimming were worked out from the DNA. Across this sample there are about 77,000 clones, with around 90% seen only once. Roughly 4.3% of the sample comes from the top ten.

Recombination connected TRBV2 to TRBJ2-7; the junction holds 7 bases that match TRBD1. The source of this sequence is an adult who received the AZD1222 COVID-19 vaccine. Material: peripheral blood, obtained 28 days after the second AZD1222 dose. The encoded CDR3 is CASSATGTDYEQYF. DNA sequence: TGTGCCAGCAGCGCTACCGGGACAGACTACGAGCAGTACTTC. Reference TRBV2 and TRBJ2-7 genes cover what lies past the CDR3, so the full variable domain is EPEVTQTPSHQVTQMGQEVILRCVPISNHLYFYWYRQILGQKVEFLVSFYNNEISEKSEIFDDQFSVERPDGSNFTLKIRSTKLEDSAMYFCASSATGTDYEQYFGPGTRLTVT.